A single sample is the source of the 9 T cell receptor beta chains below, sequenced in a study of control samples from healthy donors and cancer patients. Using immunoSEQ multiplex PCR, the repertoire was profiled, and TCRdb retains in-frame clones only, with some absent. The sample consists of more than 95,000 clones, 88% of them appearing once. Sequencing was performed on blood. Source of these receptors: an older woman in good health.

The rearrangement joins TRBV7-9 to TRBJ1-3; TRBD1 matches 7 bases. Germline V gives CDR1 SEHNR, CDR2 FQNEAQ (reference sequence). The V segment lost 8 bases and the J segment 0 bases; nucleotides outside the gene matches: 7. The CDR3 is 15 residues long. As DNA, the CDR3 is TGTGCCAGCCGAATACAGGGGAGCTCTGGAAACACCATATATTTT. Translated: CASRIQGSSGNTIYF.

The chain recombines TRBV2 with TRBJ2-3; 13 positions match TRBD2. With V trimmed by 5 bases and J by 1 base, 6 bases remained unmatched. Per germline, CDR1 SNHLY and CDR2 FYNNEI. The CDR3 totals 17 residues. The CDR3 spells CASSTSGGALGTDTQYF. In nucleotides, the CDR3 is TGTGCCAGCAGTACTAGCGGGGGGGCCCTCGGCACAGATACGCAGTATTTT.

This clone came up once. V usage is TRBV4-2 and J usage is TRBJ1-3; 7 bases map to TRBD1. From germline, CDR1 is LGHNA and CDR2 YNFKEQ. V was pared by 1 base and J by 1 base, with 7 bases of the junction left unmatched. The CDR3 is made up of 17 amino acids. As DNA, the CDR3 is TGTGCCAGCAGCCAAGTTCTCGGCAGGGGGTCTGGAAACACCATATATTTT. Translating it yields CASSQVLGRGSGNTIYF.

The rearrangement uses TRBV27 and TRBJ1-5; 9 bases are shared with TRBD1. CDR1 MNHEY and CDR2 SMNVEV come from the germline V gene (reference sequence). The CDR3 covers 15 residues. Germline trimming cut 6 bases from V and 6 bases from J; bases unmatched to any gene: 9. In DNA, the CDR3 is TGTGCCAGCAGCATAACAGGGGGCAGGAGTCAGCCCCAGCATTTT. The encoded protein is CASSITGGRSQPQHF.

This chain connects TRBV7-9 to TRBJ1-2; tentative D call: TRBD1 (5 bases). V lost 6 bases and J lost 7, with 9 bases in between. Germline V CDR1 and CDR2: SEHNR, FQNEAQ (reference sequence). The CDR3 totals 11 residues. The CDR3 coding sequence is TGTGCCAGCAGGTCGGGGACTGGCTACACCTTC. Amino acid sequence: CASRSGTGYTF.

The V call is TRBV5-4, the J call TRBJ1-2; D might be TRBD1 (6 bases). The V end was cut by 5 bases, the J end by 0 bases, with 11 bases between. CDR1 is SGHNT and CDR2 is YYREEE in the germline V gene (reference sequence). The CDR3 totals 14 residues. The CDR3 DNA sequence: TGTGCCAGCAGAGAACAGGGAGCTAACTATGGCTACACCTTC. Protein product: CASREQGANYGYTF.

The chain employs TRBV5-1 and TRBJ2-6; D not resolved. Germline lookup yields CDR1 SGHRS and CDR2 YFSETQ. V was cut by 0 bases and J by 4 bases, with 5 bases left in between. The CDR3 loop spans 14 amino acids. The CDR3 sequence: CASSLVGGANVLTF. The CDR3 DNA is TGCGCCAGCAGCTTGGTTGGAGGGGCCAACGTCCTGACTTTC.

V usage is TRBV7-9 and J usage is TRBJ2-7; 7 bases line up with TRBD1. V dropped 0 bases and J dropped 0; count of bases not matched to a gene: 5. The CDR3 loop spans 16 amino acids. Germline-derived CDR1 and CDR2 are SEHNR and FQNEAQ (reference sequence). CDR3 coding DNA: TGTGCCAGCAGCTTAGCAGGGGACAGAAGCTCCTACGAGCAGTACTTC. It encodes CASSLAGDRSSYEQYF.

The chain couples TRBV3-1 (or the pseudogene TRBV3-2) to TRBJ1-6, with a tentative D call TRBD1 (5 bases). Germline CDR1 is LGHDT and CDR2 is YNNKEL (reference sequence). V was cut by 5 bases and J by 10 bases, with 12 bases left in between. The CDR3 runs 13 residues. CDR3 residues: CASSRGLGSPLHF. CDR3 coding DNA: TGTGCCAGCAGCAGGGGCCTGGGCTCACCCCTCCACTTT.